These 9 T cell receptor beta chains came from one sample sequenced in a study of T cells in Graves' hyperthyroidism and ophthalmopathy. Authors of the study amplified TCR beta CDR3 regions from RNA transcripts. During a first-round RT-PCR of the TCR CDR3, the HTBI primer set was used. TCRdb re-called the multiplex PCR reads with MiXCR, one entry per CDR3 protein. The table has 550,000 to 700,000 distinct CDR3 sequences, just over 45% seen once. Sequencing was done on a sample of peripheral blood or thyroid tissue (not recorded which). The receptors originated from an adult woman with Graves' disease, either hyperthyroidism or ophthalmopathy (not recorded which).

This clonotype was counted only a few times. The rearrangement joins TRBV20-1 to TRBJ1-2, with D possibly TRBD1 on 5 matching bases. The germline V gene has CDR1 DFQATT and CDR2 SNEGSKA (reference sequence). This CDR3 contains 14 residues. V dropped 4 bases and J dropped 5 bases, with 17 bases sitting between them. The CDR3 loop reads CSANSAGKGYGYTF. DNA of the CDR3: TGCAGTGCTAACAGCGCAGGGAAAGGATATGGCTACACCTTC.

This clonotype was detected ten times or more. The chain uses TRBV19 and TRBJ1-5; no clear D. Trimming removed 0 bases at V and 2 bases at J, with 5 bases between. Per germline, CDR1 LNHDA and CDR2 SQIVND (reference sequence). The length of the CDR3 is 14 residues. CDR3 DNA sequence: TGTGCCAGTAGTATAGATATCGGCAATCAGCCCCAGCATTTT. Translation gives CASSIDIGNQPQHF.

The chain joins TRBV24-1 to TRBJ1-4, with 9 bases that match TRBD1. Germline V gene lookup returns CDR1 KGHDR and CDR2 SFDVKD. The CDR3 contains 15 residues. The junction had 5 bases not matched to a gene; V was cut back by 5 bases and J by 5 bases. DNA of the CDR3: TGTGCCACCAGTGCTCCGACAGGGGGAAATGAAAAACTGTTTTTT. Translating gives CATSAPTGGNEKLFF.

This clonotype was observed a few times. The V call is TRBV10-3, the J call TRBJ1-5; D is unresolved. CDR1 is ENHRY, CDR2 SYGVKD, per germline. CDR3 length: 16 amino acids. V lost 6 bases and J lost 0, with 15 bases in between. CDR3 bases: TGTGCCATCAGCCCCGCCCGAGGGAATAGCAATCAGCCCCAGCATTTT. Translated: CAISPARGNSNQPQHF.

At least ten counts were recorded for this clonotype. The chain joins TRBV20-1 to TRBJ1-5; perhaps TRBD1 as D (6 bases). Germline-derived CDR1 and CDR2 are DFQATT and SNEGSKA (reference sequence). V was clipped by 0 bases and J by 7 bases, with 10 bases between them. This CDR3 contains 13 residues. The CDR3 DNA sequence: TGCAGTGCTAGAGACAGGGGCGGGCAGCCCCAGCATTTT. Translation: CSARDRGGQPQHF.

The table lists this clonotype with many counts. CDR3 residues: CASSHQQGYNQPQHF. CDR3 nucleotide sequence: TGCGCCAGCAGCCATCAACAGGGGTACAATCAGCCCCAGCATTTT. The chain recombines TRBV4-1 with TRBJ1-5, with 7 positions matching TRBD1. The V and J ends lost 3 bases and 3 bases, in that order; junction bases with no gene match: 5. From germline, CDR1 is MGHRA and CDR2 YSYEKL. CDR3 size: 15 residues.

This sequence joins TRBV20-1 and TRBJ2-7; D is ambiguous. The CDR3 is 14 residues long. Between the trimmed V and J ends, which lost 3 bases and 0 bases, there was a span of 12 bases. Germline lookup yields CDR1 DFQATT and CDR2 SNEGSKA (reference sequence). CDR3 bases: TGCAGTGCTAGGTTTGCAGCGAGCTCCTACGAGCAGTACTTC. It encodes CSARFAASSYEQYF.

The chain links TRBV7-2 to TRBJ1-4; D call uncertain. Trimming removed 3 bases from V and 7 bases from J, with 12 bases in between. Germline CDR1 is SGHTA and CDR2 is FQGNSA. CDR3 length: 14 residues. The CDR3 sequence: CASSFTRTGEKLFF. The CDR3 DNA is TGTGCCAGCAGCTTCACCCGGACCGGTGAAAAACTGTTTTTT.

This clonotype was observed at least ten times. The rearrangement joins TRBV28 to TRBJ2-7, with D unclear. The V gene's germline CDR1 is MDHEN and CDR2 SYDVKM. This CDR3 has 12 residues. The V and J ends lost 3 bases and 3 bases respectively, with 6 bases between them. CDR3 region: CASSFTIYEQYF. In DNA, the CDR3 is TGTGCCAGCAGTTTCACTATCTACGAGCAGTACTTC.